These 6 T cell receptor beta chains originate from one sample sequenced in a study of cytomegalovirus exposure and HLA in healthy donors. The primer mix had 60 Vbeta and 13 Jbeta primers. TCRdb's table, derived via immunoSEQ multiplex PCR, lists solely in-frame clones and lacks some. Of about 210,000 clones listed, around 86% are singletons. Material for sequencing was PBMCs. The receptors come from a woman in her fifties or sixties in good health and CMV-seropositive.

The chain carries TRBV2 and TRBJ2-7; maybe TRBD2 (6 bases). Between the trimmed V and J ends, which lost 6 bases and 0 bases, there was a span of 21 bases. Germline V gene sequence: CDR1 SNHLY, CDR2 FYNNEI. The CDR3 length is 17 residues. The CDR3 DNA is TGTGCCAGCAGGGGAACTGGCCGGGACTCCTTCTCCTACGAGCAGTACTTC. Translating it yields CASRGTGRDSFSYEQYF.

This clone occurred once. The chain employs TRBV6-6 and TRBJ1-3; 8 nucleotides align to TRBD1. The CDR3 totals 16 residues. V was pared by 4 bases and J by 7 bases, with 12 bases of the junction left unmatched. Per germline, CDR1 MNHNY and CDR2 SVGAGI (reference sequence). Here the CDR3 DNA reads TGTGCCAGCAGTTCCAACCTCGACTACAGGGGGAACACCATATATTTT. Protein product: CASSSNLDYRGNTIYF.

The gene calls are TRBV6-4 and TRBJ2-2, with TRBD1 identical over 8 bases. Germline-derived CDR1 and CDR2 are MRHNA and SNTAGT. The CDR3 totals 15 residues. The V segment lost 4 bases and the J segment 5 bases; nucleotides outside the gene matches: 6. CDR3 amino acids: CASSVRQGLTGELFF. CDR3 DNA: TGTGCCAGCAGTGTCAGACAGGGGTTGACCGGGGAGCTGTTTTTT.

The J gene is TRBJ2-4, the V gene TRBV5-1; no clear D. The ends were cut back, 4 bases at V and 5 bases at J, with 13 bases in the middle. The CDR3 length is 14 residues. Germline V lookup: CDR1 SGHRS, CDR2 YFSETQ. CDR3 sequence: CASSRSGFENIQYF. The CDR3, as DNA: TGCGCCAGCAGCCGGTCGGGTTTCGAAAACATTCAGTACTTC.

CDR3 amino acids: CASSLGGLALGDTQYF. The DNA for the CDR3 is TGTGCCAGCAGCTTAGGGGGACTAGCATTGGGAGATACGCAGTATTTT. The chain uses TRBV11-2 and TRBJ2-3, with 9 bases lining up with TRBD2. Germline V gene sequence: CDR1 SGHAT, CDR2 FQNNGV. The CDR3 consists of 16 residues. J lost 5 bases, V lost 1 base, and 7 bases had no gene match.

This clone has just one count. The CDR3 DNA reads as TGTGCCAGCAGCCGGGACCAGGGGAGGGGAGAGACCCAGTACTTC. Its translation is CASSRDQGRGETQYF. The V call is TRBV4-2, the J call TRBJ2-5, with a possible D match to TRBD2 (7 bases). V dropped 4 bases and J dropped 4 bases, with 16 bases sitting between them. Germline V gives CDR1 LGHNA, CDR2 YNFKEQ. The CDR3 totals 15 residues.